This is a list of T cell receptor beta chains from one sample in a study of cytotoxic CD8 clonotypes in ibrutinib-treated CLL. The repertoire was sequenced with immunoSEQ multiplex PCR; TCRdb's copy has only in-frame clones and lacks some. The repertoire holds around 150,000 clones, with approximately 80% as singletons. The sequences come from PBMCs, collected after 12 months of ibrutinib treatment. The receptors were gathered from a human donor with chronic lymphocytic leukemia. The CDR3 runs from the conserved cysteine through the conserved F or W. A D gene is named only where the DNA matches it firmly.

J: TRBJ2-5
V: TRBV7-9
D: TRBD1
DNA: TGTGCCAGCAGCTTAGCCTGGGACAGGGGAGGGGAGACCCAGTACTTC
CDR3: CASSLAWDRGGETQYF

J: TRBJ1-4
V: TRBV4-3
D: -
DNA: TGCGCCAGCAGCCCGGCAGGACAGCCATCGAACCTTAATGAAAAACTGTTTTTT
CDR3: CASSPAGQPSNLNEKLFF

J: TRBJ1-3
V: TRBV4-3
D: TRBD1
DNA: TGCGCCAGCAGCCAACAAGGGACAGGGGGAAACACCATATATTTT
CDR3: CASSQQGTGGNTIYF

J: TRBJ2-5
V: TRBV7-8
D: -
DNA: TGTGCCAGCAGCTTAGAAACTGAGACCCAGTACTTC
CDR3: CASSLETETQYF

J: TRBJ2-2
V: TRBV29-1
D: -
DNA: TGCAGCGTGGCGCGGGACACCGGCGGTACCGGGGAGCTGTTTTTT
CDR3: CSVARDTGGTGELFF

J: TRBJ2-7
V: TRBV4-2
D: TRBD1
DNA: TGTGCCAGCAGCCAACGACAGGGTATCGAGCAGTACTTC
CDR3: CASSQRQGIEQYF

J: TRBJ2-3
V: TRBV5-1
D: TRBD1
DNA: TGCGCCAGCAGCTTAAACAGGGGGACAGATACGCAGTATTTT
CDR3: CASSLNRGTDTQYF

J: TRBJ2-7
V: TRBV28
D: -
DNA: TGTGCCAGCAGTTTCGGGGTTAGTAACAACCCTTCTCCCTACGAGCAGTACTTC
CDR3: CASSFGVSNNPSPYEQYF

J: TRBJ2-7
V: TRBV7-8
D: TRBD1
DNA: TGTGCCAGCAGTGACCCTTGGGACAGGGGGCTCGCCTACGAGCAGTACTTC
CDR3: CASSDPWDRGLAYEQYF

J: TRBJ1-5
V: TRBV5-4
D: -
DNA: TGTGCCAGCAGCTTGCCTAATCAGCCCCAGCATTTT
CDR3: CASSLPNQPQHF

J: TRBJ2-1
V: TRBV6-1
D: -
DNA: TGTGCCAGCACGGCGTCTCGAAGCTCCTACAATGAGCAGTTCTTC
CDR3: CASTASRSSYNEQFF

J: TRBJ1-5
V: TRBV6-6
D: -
DNA: TGTGCCAGCAGTTACTCAGACCAGACACAGCCCCAGCATTTT
CDR3: CASSYSDQTQPQHF

J: TRBJ1-5
V: TRBV5-8
D: -
DNA: TGTGCCAGCAGCCCCTCCCAAGGGGGCAATCAGCCCCAGCATTTT
CDR3: CASSPSQGGNQPQHF

J: TRBJ2-7
V: TRBV14
D: -
DNA: TGTGCCAGCAGCCAAGATTGGTGGGGTAGCGAGCAGTACTTC
CDR3: CASSQDWWGSEQYF

J: TRBJ2-1
V: TRBV11-1
D: TRBD2
DNA: TGTGCCAGCAGCCCTCAAGGGGGACTAGCGGGAGGGGCAGGGCAGTTCTTC
CDR3: CASSPQGGLAGGAGQFF